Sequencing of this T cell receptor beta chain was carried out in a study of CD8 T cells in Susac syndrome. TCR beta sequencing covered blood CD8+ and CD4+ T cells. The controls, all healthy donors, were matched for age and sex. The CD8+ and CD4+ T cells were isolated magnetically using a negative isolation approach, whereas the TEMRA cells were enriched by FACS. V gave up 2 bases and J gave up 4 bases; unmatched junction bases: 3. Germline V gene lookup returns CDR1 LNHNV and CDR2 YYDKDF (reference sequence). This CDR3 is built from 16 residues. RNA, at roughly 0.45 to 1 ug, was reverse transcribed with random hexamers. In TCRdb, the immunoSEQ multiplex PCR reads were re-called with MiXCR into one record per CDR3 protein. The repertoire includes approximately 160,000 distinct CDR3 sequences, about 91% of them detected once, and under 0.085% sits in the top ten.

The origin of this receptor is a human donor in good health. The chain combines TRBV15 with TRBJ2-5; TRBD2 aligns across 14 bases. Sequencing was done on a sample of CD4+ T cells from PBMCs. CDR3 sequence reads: CATSRRLAGGLETQYF. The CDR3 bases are TGTGCCACCAGCAGAAGACTAGCGGGGGGGCTAGAGACCCAGTACTTC.